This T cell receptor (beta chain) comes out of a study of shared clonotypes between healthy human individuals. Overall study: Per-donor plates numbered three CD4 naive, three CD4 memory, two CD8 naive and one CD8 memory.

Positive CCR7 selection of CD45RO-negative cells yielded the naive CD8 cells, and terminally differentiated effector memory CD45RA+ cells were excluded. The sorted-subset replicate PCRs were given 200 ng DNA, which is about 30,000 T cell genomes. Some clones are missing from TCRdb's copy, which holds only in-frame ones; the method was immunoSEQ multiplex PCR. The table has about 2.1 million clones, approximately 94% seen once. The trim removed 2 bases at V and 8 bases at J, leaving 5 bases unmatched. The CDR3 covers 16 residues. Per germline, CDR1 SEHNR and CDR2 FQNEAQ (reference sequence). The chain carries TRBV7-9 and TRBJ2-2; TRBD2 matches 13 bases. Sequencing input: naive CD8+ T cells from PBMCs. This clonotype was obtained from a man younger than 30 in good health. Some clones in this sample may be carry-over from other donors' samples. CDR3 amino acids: CASSLPTSGRSGELFF. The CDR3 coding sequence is TGTGCCAGCAGCTTACCGACTAGCGGGAGGTCAGGGGAGCTGTTTTTT.